Following are 10 T cell receptor beta chains from one sample sequenced in a study of T cells in tumors after PD-1 blockade. Libraries were prepared by immunoSEQ multiplex PCR; TCRdb keeps only in-frame clonotypes and omits some of them. The sample records tens of thousands of clones, roughly three quarters being singletons. The specimen comprised PBMCs, sampled before anti-PD-1 therapy. All receptors come from a human donor with advanced basal cell or squamous cell carcinoma (not recorded which).

This chain joins TRBV6-1 and TRBJ2-5, with 8 bases aligning to TRBD1. The V and J ends lost 1 base and 6 bases, in that order; junction bases with no gene match: 13. This CDR3 region has 17 residues. Germline-derived CDR1 and CDR2 are MNHNS and SASEGT. CDR3 nucleotides: TGTGCCAGCAGTGAAGGAGGAGGGTCAGGGGGCCTGAAGACCCAGTACTTC. This translates into CASSEGGGSGGLKTQYF.

The chain couples TRBV6-2 or TRBV6-3 to TRBJ2-3, with 7 bases identical to TRBD2. The CDR3 extends over 14 amino acids. The germline gives CDR1 MNHEY, CDR2 SVGEGT. V was clipped by 4 bases and J by 8 bases; unmatched bases: 9. In nucleotides, the CDR3 is TGTGCCAGCAGTTCAGACCGCGGCGGGGGTACGCAGTATTTT. Its translation is CASSSDRGGGTQYF.

This clone showed up just a few times. This chain connects TRBV6-5 to TRBJ1-1; the D gene is possibly TRBD1 (6 bases). Looked up from germline, CDR1 is MNHEY and CDR2 is SVGAGI. Deletions cut 7 bases from V and 1 base from J, with 13 bases between. The CDR3 is 14 amino acids. This chain's CDR3 is CASTLGAANTEAFF. The CDR3 region has the DNA TGTGCCAGCACCCTGGGGGCGGCGAACACTGAAGCTTTCTTT.

The genes are TRBV18 and TRBJ2-7; D remains unclear. V lost 1 base, J lost 3 bases, and 7 bases lay in between. CDR3 length equals 13 residues. Per the germline V gene, CDR1 is KGHSH and CDR2 is LQKENI. CDR3 loop: CASSPLAGYEQYF. The DNA of the CDR3 is TGTGCCAGCTCACCACTAGCCGGCTACGAGCAGTACTTC. Drawing the rest from reference TRBV18 and TRBJ2-7, the complete variable domain is NAGVMQNPRHLVRRRGQEARLRCSPMKGHSHVYWYRQLPEEGLKFMVYLQKENIIDESGMPKERFSAEFPKEGPSILRIQQVVRGDSAAYFCASSPLAGYEQYFGPGTRLTVT.

V and J are TRBV12-3 or TRBV12-4 and TRBJ2-5; D not certain. V lost 5 bases to trimming and J lost 5 bases, with 12 bases between them. CDR3 length equals 13 residues. CDR3 residues: CASSPPLGETQYF. CDR3 bases: TGTGCCAGCAGTCCCCCCTTAGGGGAGACCCAGTACTTC.

The chain carries TRBV29-1 and TRBJ1-5, with a weak D call TRBD1 (5 bases). Germline V gene lookup returns CDR1 SQVTM and CDR2 ANQGSEA. V was pared by 4 bases and J by 5 bases, with 9 bases between. CDR3 length: 12 residues. CDR3 loop: CSVASGDQPQHF. For the CDR3, the DNA is TGCAGCGTTGCCTCGGGGGATCAGCCCCAGCATTTT.

This clone was seen only once. This chain uses TRBV28 with TRBJ2-7; D is possibly TRBD1 or TRBD2 (5 bases each). This CDR3 spans 14 amino acids. Looked up from germline, CDR1 is MDHEN and CDR2 is SYDVKM. Trimming stripped 3 bases from V and 2 bases from J, with 11 bases between. CDR3 loop: CASSFSVGAYEQYF. CDR3 sequence (DNA): TGTGCCAGCAGTTTTAGCGTGGGGGCCTACGAGCAGTACTTC.

The rearrangement links TRBV7-2 to TRBJ2-3, with 7 nucleotides matching TRBD1. V dropped 1 base and J dropped 2; count of bases not matched to a gene: 6. Germline CDR1 reads SGHTA; CDR2 reads FQGNSA. The CDR3 consists of 16 residues. CDR3 DNA: TGTGCCAGCAGCTTAGGGGCAGACAGGGTCACAGATACGCAGTATTTT. Its translation: CASSLGADRVTDTQYF.

The CDR3 DNA is TGTGCCACCGCACAGGGATGGGCCGGGGAGCTGTTTTTT. It codes for CATAQGWAGELFF. The rearrangement joins TRBV24-1 to TRBJ2-2; tentatively, D is TRBD1 (6 bases). The V gene lost 9 bases and the J gene lost 6 bases, with 13 bases spanning the gap. Germline assignment: CDR1 KGHDR and CDR2 SFDVKD. CDR3 length: 13 residues.

V gene TRBV7-2 combines with J gene TRBJ1-3; TRBD1 agrees at 9 bases. The length of the CDR3 is 15 residues. Trimming took 3 bases from V and 4 from J; bases not matched to a gene: 4. Germline assignment: CDR1 SGHTA and CDR2 FQGNSA. The CDR3 coding sequence is TGTGCCAGCAGCTTCACAGGGGGCGCGGGAAACACCATATATTTT. Residues: CASSFTGGAGNTIYF.